This record looks at one T cell receptor beta chain sequence and its context. Its antigen is undetermined. The method was immunoSEQ multiplex PCR; TCRdb's version includes in-frame clones alone and lacks a portion of them. The table shows over 45,000 clones, with about 90% occurring only once. The data are from a study of T cell responses to AZD1222 COVID-19 vaccine. Study context: Second-dose intervals of approximately 4 or approximately 12 weeks were pooled. Whole-study findings and limits: Baseline serology detected seropositivity in only 6 or 7 AZD1222 recipients. Females outnumbered males among donors, who were mostly white British; clonal diversity was possibly underestimated. Close to half of spike-specific TCRs reportedly recognize unmutated variant regions.

This receptor was identified in an adult in good health. The sequences come from peripheral blood, collected on day 0 of AZD1222 vaccination.

As DNA, the CDR3 is TGTGCCAGCATCCCCGGGACAGGGGTTACGGGCAATGAGCAGTTCTTC. Protein sequence: CASIPGTGVTGNEQFF. V usage is TRBV27 and J usage is TRBJ2-1, with TRBD1 identical over 10 bases. This CDR3 has 16 amino acids. The V gene's germline CDR1 is MNHEY and CDR2 SMNVEV (reference sequence). Trimming at V came to 7 bases and at J to 6 bases, leaving 12 bases not matched to a gene.